This T cell receptor beta chain was identified in a study of shared clonotypes between healthy human individuals. Study summary: Three men and two women, aged 18 to 49, were donors. Regarding the study as a whole: It was only blood that was sampled, and tissue repertoires likely differ.

Notes on this clone: The antigen is not known. Sequence at one end of the junction differs from germline and may be a read error.

Deep level was the assay's run setting. Method: immunoSEQ multiplex PCR; TCRdb's copy keeps in-frame clones and lacks some. The sample lists 450,000 to 500,000 clones; roughly 85% were seen once. This CDR3 has 14 amino acids. Per the germline V gene, CDR1 is MRHNA and CDR2 is SNTAGT. The origin of this receptor is a woman in her forties in good health. Some clones in this sample may be carry-over from other donors' samples. The chain employs TRBV6-4 and TRBJ1-1; D gene ambiguous. Material: PBMCs. The CDR3 is CASSNSRRNTEAFF. As DNA, the CDR3 is TGTGCCAGCAGTAACTCCAGGAGGAACACTGAAGCTTTCTTT.